This T cell receptor (beta chain) was found in a study of cytomegalovirus exposure and HLA in healthy donors. Study as a whole: The Caucasian-associated ancestry cluster held 65% to 85% of approximately 400 genotyped donors.

Overall study findings and caveats: The dataset shows that most TCR sequences were rare, while some public TCRs occurred in many donors. A later analysis found TCR association rates differed by HLA locus, highest for DRB1 and lowest for HLA-C. An ancestry cluster, one associated with Asian ancestry, reportedly showed fewer N-insertions than the approximately 670-donor mean in a later analysis.

This clone was seen a handful of times. Antigen unknown. V lost 4 bases to trimming and J lost 12 bases; unmatched junction nucleotides: 3. This CDR3 is built from 13 residues. CDR1 MDHEN and CDR2 SYDVKM come from the germline V gene. The study ran its PCR with 60 Vbeta and 13 Jbeta primers. The protocol was immunoSEQ multiplex PCR, while the TCRdb copy is restricted to in-frame clones and leaves out a portion. This sample has around 100,000 clones, with about 7.6% found just once. The rearrangement joins TRBV28 to TRBJ2-1; 13 bases are a match to TRBD2. This receptor was identified in a man aged 50 to 60 in good health and CMV-seronegative. The sample was PBMCs. For the CDR3, the DNA is TGTGCCAGCAGTTCGGGACTAGCGGGATGGCAGTTCTTC. Encoded protein: CASSSGLAGWQFF.